This is a list of T cell receptor beta chains from one sample in a study of T cell changes during pregnancy in multiple sclerosis. Libraries were prepared by immunoSEQ multiplex PCR; TCRdb keeps only in-frame clonotypes and omits some of them. This table holds about 20,000 clones, 70% to 90% found once. Here the sequenced sample was CD8+ T cells from peripheral blood mononuclear cells, taken in the second trimester of pregnancy. All receptors derive from a female donor in good health, enrolled as a control in a pregnancy study. CDR3s include the opening cysteine and the closing phenylalanine or tryptophan. A D gene is named only where the DNA matches it firmly.

D gene: NA; J gene: TRBJ1-2; V gene: TRBV9; CDR3 DNA: TGTGCCAGCAGCGGAGACAGATTGGGCTACACCTTC; CDR3 protein: CASSGDRLGYTF
D gene: NA; J gene: TRBJ2-6; V gene: TRBV7-5; CDR3 DNA: TGTGCCAGAACACAAGGCAGTAGACAAAGTCGGGCCAACGTCCTGACTTTC; CDR3 protein: CARTQGSRQSRANVLTF
D gene: NA; J gene: TRBJ1-2; V gene: TRBV7-9; CDR3 DNA: TGTGCCAGCAGCTCCTCAGGGGATGATGGCTACACCTTC; CDR3 protein: CASSSSGDDGYTF
D gene: NA; J gene: TRBJ1-1; V gene: TRBV15; CDR3 DNA: TGTGCCACCAGCAGAGGGCCAACGACTGAAGCTTTCTTT; CDR3 protein: CATSRGPTTEAFF
D gene: TRBD1; J gene: TRBJ2-7; V gene: TRBV5-1; CDR3 DNA: TGCGCCAGCAGCTTGCAACAGGGGACATTCTACGAGCAGTACTTC; CDR3 protein: CASSLQQGTFYEQYF
D gene: NA; J gene: TRBJ2-5; V gene: TRBV25-1; CDR3 DNA: TGTGCCAGCAGTGATTCATTTCAAGAGACCCAGTACTTC; CDR3 protein: CASSDSFQETQYF
D gene: NA; J gene: TRBJ1-3; V gene: TRBV7-8; CDR3 DNA: TGTGCCAGCAGCTTAGCGAAACGCGACTCTGGAAACACCATATATTTT; CDR3 protein: CASSLAKRDSGNTIYF
D gene: NA; J gene: TRBJ1-6; V gene: TRBV10-3; CDR3 DNA: TGTGCCATCAGTGAGTCGGCAGAAAATGTTAATTCACCCCTCCACTTT; CDR3 protein: CAISESAENVNSPLHF
D gene: TRBD2; J gene: TRBJ2-1; V gene: TRBV5-6; CDR3 DNA: TGTGCCAGCAGCTTGGGGGGACTAGCGGGAAGTGAGCAGTTCTTC; CDR3 protein: CASSLGGLAGSEQFF
D gene: NA; J gene: TRBJ2-3; V gene: TRBV28; CDR3 DNA: TGTGCCAGCAGTTTATCCCTGGGCAGGGGAGCGTCAGATACGCAGTATTTT; CDR3 protein: CASSLSLGRGASDTQYF